This T cell receptor beta chain was observed in a study of blood T cell repertoires in COVID-19. This CDR3 has 16 residues. Germline CDR1 is SEHNR and CDR2 is FQNEAQ (reference sequence). The ends lost 2 bases at V and 4 bases at J; junction bases unmatched: 10. Contact with a PCR-confirmed or clinician-diagnosed COVID-19 case occurred within 2 weeks of entry. Data came from immunoSEQ multiplex PCR; TCRdb stores just in-frame clones and leaves some out. The sample shows more than 300,000 clones, roughly 90% of them seen only once. The sequenced sample was PBMCs or T cells enriched from blood (not recorded which). V gene TRBV7-9 combines with J gene TRBJ1-1; TRBD1 agrees at 7 bases. The TCR sequence derives from a woman in her thirties or forties who had been exposed to COVID-19. The CDR3 region has the DNA TGTGCCAGCAGCTTATCCGGGACAGCGCGAGGCACTGAAGCTTTCTTT. Amino acid sequence: CASSLSGTARGTEAFF.